Given below is one T cell receptor beta chain in context. This entry comes from a study of blood T cell repertoires in COVID-19. Overall study context: The United States, Italy and Spain provided the acute and convalescent COVID-19 samples. Nucleic acid was either cDNA or gDNA, and it came from T cells, B-cell-depleted T cells, or PBMCs.

In the original analysis: Amplification of reference gene primers was used by the study to estimate nucleated cell counts. Using immunoSEQ multiplex PCR, the repertoire was profiled, and TCRdb retains in-frame clones only, with some absent. That table is the source of V, J and clone size, and D and trimming were worked out from the DNA. The sample holds some 150,000 clones, over 80% seen once. The CDR3 is 14 residues long. Per the germline V gene, CDR1 is MNHEY and CDR2 is SVGEGT. V dropped 5 bases and J dropped 5; count of bases not matched to a gene: 7. Sequencing was done on a sample of peripheral blood. The clonotype comes from a woman aged 80 or over with acute or convalescent COVID-19. The chain carries TRBV6-2 or TRBV6-3 and TRBJ1-2; 8 positions match TRBD1. The CDR3 region is CASSPGGSGYGYTF. CDR3 DNA: TGTGCCAGCAGTCCAGGGGGCAGTGGATATGGCTACACCTTC.